This T cell receptor beta chain emerged from a study of cytomegalovirus exposure and HLA in healthy donors. This clone was found once. What it binds is unknown. Germline CDR1 reads SGHRS; CDR2 reads YFSETQ. Trimming took 1 base from V and 0 from J, leaving 10 bases between them. The CDR3 contains 15 residues. Whole-study results and caveats: With DRB1 most and HLA-C fewest, TCR association rates differed between HLA loci in a later analysis. In a later analysis, most CMV-associated TCR beta chains appeared HLA-restricted.

PCR employed 60 Vbeta and 13 Jbeta primers. Per the study methods: The authors later counted roughly 77 million unique TCR beta chains, some 11 million of them shared. Assay: immunoSEQ multiplex PCR; the TCRdb copy retains only in-frame clones and omits some. The DNA gave D and trimming, while V, J and clone size come from that table. Among some 150,000 clones listed, 70% to 85% were seen once. The chain links TRBV5-1 to TRBJ1-1; D is uncertain. Sequenced material: PBMCs. This TCR was recovered from a woman in her 50s in good health and CMV-seropositive. The DNA of the CDR3 is TGCGCCAGCAGCTTGTGGGGAGGGTTGAACACTGAAGCTTTCTTT. Its protein product is CASSLWGGLNTEAFF. Complete variable domain (other parts from reference TRBV5-1 and TRBJ1-1): KAGVTQTPRYLIKTRGQQVTLSCSPISGHRSVSWYQQTPGQGLQFLFEYFSETQRNKGNFPGRFSGRQFSNSRSEMNVSTLELGDSALYLCASSLWGGLNTEAFFGQGTRLTVV.